One sample yielded the 30 T cell receptor beta chains listed below, sequenced in a study of early T cells in non-severe SARS-CoV-2 infection (dated by TCRdb to about 2021). The library was made by 5' RACE. Sequencing instrument: NextSeq 500. The raw public reads went through TCRdb reprocessing: fastp at Q25, MiXCR clone calling, in-frame beta chains kept. Rows matching on CDR3 protein sequence are summarized as one entry with the most common DNA and genes. Across this sample there are around 82,000 distinct CDR3 sequences, with around 11% seen only once. The ten largest clones capture about 4.5% of the sample. Specimen: whole blood. The receptors come from an adult who was a healthcare worker with PCR-confirmed SARS-CoV-2 infection or an uninfected control (not recorded which).

J is TRBJ1-5 and V is TRBV19; 9 bases agree with TRBD1. V was clipped by 9 bases and J by 3 bases; unmatched bases: 9. Germline V lookup: CDR1 LNHDA, CDR2 SQIVND (reference sequence). The CDR3 extends over 15 amino acids. CDR3 bases: TGTGCCAGCCAGGGACAGGGAGGCCTCAATCAGCCCCAGCATTTT. Amino acid sequence: CASQGQGGLNQPQHF.

This clonotype was picked up many times. This chain links TRBV6-5 with TRBJ2-1; D not resolved. The CDR3 has 15 residues. The germline V gene has CDR1 MNHEY and CDR2 SVGAGI. Trimming shortened V by 6 bases and J by 7 bases, and 19 bases separated the two germline ends. In DNA, the CDR3 is TGTGCCAGCAGCCTTCTTGCACGGTTGGGTAATGAGCAGTTCTTC. Its protein product is CASSLLARLGNEQFF.

This clonotype has at least ten counts. This sequence joins TRBV2 and TRBJ2-1; TRBD1 is a possible D gene (6 bases). The germline gives CDR1 SNHLY, CDR2 FYNNEI. The length of the CDR3 is 14 residues. The V gene lost 6 bases and the J gene lost 6 bases, with 15 bases spanning the gap. This CDR3 is CASRRTDLSNEQFF. CDR3 DNA sequence: TGTGCCAGCAGAAGGACAGATCTAAGCAATGAGCAGTTCTTC.

This clonotype was observed many times. The CDR3 DNA reads as TGCAGTGCTAGAGACGCTAGCGGGGCATGGACAGATACGCAGTATTTT. Translating gives CSARDASGAWTDTQYF. This rearrangement joins TRBV20-1 to TRBJ2-3; 9 bases line up with TRBD2. Trimming cost V 0 bases and J 3 bases; bases outside gene matches: 7. CDR3 length equals 16 residues. Per the germline V gene, CDR1 is DFQATT and CDR2 is SNEGSKA (reference sequence).

This clonotype was found many times. This sequence joins TRBV10-3 and TRBJ1-5; D call uncertain. Germline lookup yields CDR1 ENHRY and CDR2 SYGVKD. The CDR3 has 13 residues. Trimming took off 2 bases at V and 4 bases at J, with 6 bases between the two ends. The CDR3 nucleotides read TGTGCCATCAGTGAGAGGGAGAATCAGCCCCAGCATTTT. It yields the protein CAISERENQPQHF.

This chain links TRBV27 with TRBJ2-4; D call uncertain. Trimming shortened V by 4 bases and J by 1 base, and 14 bases separated the two germline ends. This CDR3 is built from 16 residues. Germline assignment: CDR1 MNHEY and CDR2 SMNVEV (reference sequence). CDR3 loop: CASSYKAEGAKNIQYF. The CDR3 DNA is TGTGCCAGCAGTTATAAGGCGGAAGGGGCCAAAAACATTCAGTACTTC.

In its sample, this clonotype was seen once. With a much larger clone just one base away, this may be a read error. The CDR3: CACSSPGRVEQYF. For the CDR3, the DNA is TGCGCCTGCAGCTCCCCCGGTCGGGTCGAGCAGTACTTC. The chain carries TRBV5-1 and TRBJ2-7, with D hard to call. The CDR3 runs 13 residues. CDR1 SGHRS and CDR2 YFSETQ come from the germline V gene.

This clonotype was counted ten times or more. The chain is built from TRBV7-6 and TRBJ1-2; 8 bases map to TRBD1. The CDR3 loop spans 12 amino acids. CDR1 and CDR2 (germline): SGHVS, FNYEAQ. J was trimmed by 6 bases and V by 5 bases; bases with no gene match: 2. The CDR3 region has the DNA TGTGCCAGCAGCCCGGACAGGGATGGCTACACCTTC. Protein sequence: CASSPDRDGYTF.

V and J are TRBV10-3 and TRBJ2-5; no clear D gene. CDR1 is ENHRY, CDR2 SYGVKD, per germline. This CDR3 contains 14 residues. With 0 bases removed from V and 2 bases from J, the gap between germline ends came to 7 bases. The CDR3 protein is CAISESQHQETQYF. The CDR3 DNA is TGTGCCATCAGTGAGTCTCAGCATCAAGAGACCCAGTACTTC.

This clonotype has at least ten counts. The chain combines TRBV6-5 with TRBJ2-7, with D possibly matching TRBD1 (7 bases). Trimming shortened V by 6 bases and J by 0 bases, and 15 bases separated the two germline ends. Germline V CDR1 and CDR2: MNHEY, SVGAGI. The CDR3 length is 15 residues. The CDR3 loop is CASSPQGGSSYEQYF. CDR3 coding DNA: TGTGCCAGCAGCCCGCAGGGGGGAAGCTCCTACGAGCAGTACTTC.

CDR3 DNA: TGTGCCAGCAGCTCGACCAGGGTGGCCGGGGAGCTGTTTTTT. This gives the protein CASSSTRVAGELFF. V usage is TRBV7-8 and J usage is TRBJ2-2, with D tentatively TRBD1 (5 bases). Germline lookup yields CDR1 SGHVS and CDR2 FQNEAQ. The CDR3 covers 14 residues. The V gene lost 4 bases and the J gene lost 6 bases, with 12 bases spanning the gap.

This clonotype was counted between two and nine times. The V and J genes are TRBV2 and TRBJ2-1; 9 bases are a match to TRBD2. Trimming at V came to 1 base and at J to 7 bases, leaving 5 bases not matched to a gene. This CDR3 is built from 15 residues. Germline CDR1 SNHLY, CDR2 FYNNEI. The CDR3 here is CASSEDSGGPNEQFF. The CDR3 nucleotides read TGTGCCAGCAGTGAAGATAGCGGGGGCCCAAATGAGCAGTTCTTC. Complete variable domain (other parts from reference TRBV2 and TRBJ2-1): EPEVTQTPSHQVTQMGQEVILRCVPISNHLYFYWYRQILGQKVEFLVSFYNNEISEKSEIFDDQFSVERPDGSNFTLKIRSTKLEDSAMYFCASSEDSGGPNEQFFGPGTRLTVL.

This clonotype has a handful of counts. V is TRBV6-4 and J is TRBJ2-2; D uncertain. CDR1 MRHNA and CDR2 SNTAGT come from the germline V gene. V was clipped by 2 bases and J by 3 bases, with 4 bases between them. The CDR3 has 13 residues. CDR3 residues: CASSDRDTGELFF. The CDR3 region has the DNA TGTGCCAGCAGTGACAGGGACACCGGGGAGCTGTTTTTT.

The chain has TRBV6-2 or TRBV6-3 and TRBJ2-7; D is ambiguous. Germline CDR1 reads MNHEY; CDR2 reads SVGEGT. Trimming took off 2 bases at V and 2 bases at J, with 4 bases between the two ends. This CDR3 region has 12 residues. The CDR3 DNA reads as TGTGCCAGCAGTTACAAGACCTACGAGCAGTACTTC. Its translation: CASSYKTYEQYF.

With regard to this clonotype: This may be a read error, as it is one base from a much larger clone. J is TRBJ2-3 and V is TRBV11-2; 7 bases fit TRBD1. With 4 bases clipped from V and 5 bases from J, the junction kept 9 bases outside the gene matches. The CDR3 has 15 residues. Germline values: CDR1 SGHAT, CDR2 FQNNGV. The CDR3 sequence: CASSSSRAGGDTQYF. The CDR3 DNA is TGTGCCAGCAGCTCCTCCCGGGCAGGGGGAGATACGCAGTATTTT.

As concerns this clonotype: A read error may be the cause here, since a much bigger clone is one base away. The chain combines TRBV18 with TRBJ2-7; no definite D call. Germline values: CDR1 KGHSH, CDR2 LQKENI. The V and J ends lost 3 bases and 2 bases respectively, with 11 bases between them. This CDR3 region has 14 residues. This chain's CDR3 is CASSPTVEAYEQYF. CDR3 sequence (DNA): TGTGCCAGCTCACCTACTGTCGAGGCCTACGAGCAGTACTTC.

This clonotype came up a few times. V usage is TRBV5-1 and J usage is TRBJ1-4; D is perhaps TRBD1 (6 bases). V was shortened by 1 base and J by 6 bases, with 19 bases between the two germline ends. The length of the CDR3 is 17 residues. The V gene's germline CDR1 is SGHRS and CDR2 YFSETQ. CDR3 amino acids: CASSLQGTVRGDEKLFF. The CDR3 DNA reads as TGCGCCAGCAGCTTGCAAGGGACCGTGAGGGGGGATGAAAAACTGTTTTTT.

About this clonotype itself: A clone one base away is much larger, so this may be a read error. The CDR3 region has the DNA TGCAGTGCTAAAGGCGAAGGGTGGGTCCACGGGCAGTACTTC. Protein: CSAKGEGWVHGQYF. The V and J genes are TRBV20-1 and TRBJ2-7; D not resolved. CDR1 and CDR2 from the germline V gene are DFQATT and SNEGSKA (reference sequence). The CDR3 extends over 14 amino acids. Trimming stripped 4 bases from V and 9 bases from J, with 22 bases between.

J is TRBJ1-1 and V is TRBV4-1; tentatively, D is TRBD1 (6 bases). Trimming pared 5 bases from V and 1 base from J, leaving 14 bases between. Germline CDR1 is MGHRA and CDR2 is YSYEKL. The CDR3 is 15 amino acids. CDR3 sequence reads: CASSSQGTKNTEAFF. As DNA, the CDR3 is TGCGCCAGCAGCTCACAGGGTACAAAGAACACTGAAGCTTTCTTT.

In this sample, this clonotype turned up many times. V gene TRBV12-3 or TRBV12-4 combines with J gene TRBJ2-5, with D possibly matching TRBD1 (6 bases). The CDR3 is made up of 14 amino acids. V was trimmed by 3 bases and J by 2 bases, leaving 10 bases between them. The CDR3, as DNA: TGTGCCAGCAGTTTGCGGCAGGGGCAAGAGACCCAGTACTTC. This codes for CASSLRQGQETQYF.

This clonotype has at least ten counts. This sequence joins TRBV3-1 and TRBJ2-2, with 8 positions matching TRBD2. Germline CDR1 reads LGHDT; CDR2 reads YNNKEL (reference sequence). Unmatched junction bases numbered 7, after V lost 2 bases and J lost 8 bases. This CDR3 has 15 residues. Written as DNA, the CDR3 is TGTGCCAGCAGCCAACCGGGACTAGGTATAGGGGAGCTGTTTTTT. Its protein is CASSQPGLGIGELFF.

This chain joins TRBV4-3 and TRBJ2-3; no firm D call. The CDR3 length is 12 residues. V dropped 2 bases and J dropped 5 bases, with 5 bases sitting between them. CDR1 and CDR2 from the germline V gene are LGHNA and YSLEER. Written as DNA, the CDR3 is TGCGCCAGCAGCCAACAGAGAGATACGCAGTATTTT. It encodes CASSQQRDTQYF.

This clonotype has a handful of counts. CDR3 DNA sequence: TGTGCCAGCAGTTACGGCAGGGAGATAGGCTATGGCTACACCTTC. It yields the protein CASSYGREIGYGYTF. The V and J genes are TRBV6-5 and TRBJ1-2; perhaps TRBD1 as D (5 bases). This CDR3 spans 15 amino acids. Germline V gives CDR1 MNHEY, CDR2 SVGAGI. Trimming removed 2 bases from V and 4 bases from J, with 14 bases in between.

Comments on this clonotype: Being one base from a much bigger clone, this may be a read error. The gene calls are TRBV7-9 and TRBJ1-1, with D possibly matching TRBD1 (6 bases). The CDR3 loop spans 13 amino acids. Germline CDR1 SEHNR, CDR2 FQNEAQ (reference sequence). DNA for the CDR3: TGTGCCAGCAGCATCTTCAGGGACACTGGAGCTTTCTTT. Protein sequence: CASSIFRDTGAFF.

V gene TRBV6-5 combines with J gene TRBJ1-1; D is possibly TRBD1 (6 bases). In germline, CDR1 is MNHEY, CDR2 SVGAGI. The V end was cut by 6 bases, the J end by 7 bases, with 15 bases between. This CDR3 contains 13 residues. Here the CDR3 DNA reads TGTGCCAGCAGATTCAGACAGGAGGGTGAAGCTTTCTTT. Amino acid sequence: CASRFRQEGEAFF.

This clonotype was picked up many times. The chain carries TRBV12-3 or TRBV12-4 and TRBJ1-1; the D is unclear. The CDR3 has 12 amino acids. Trimming took 7 bases from V and 11 from J, leaving 17 bases between them. In DNA form, the CDR3 reads TGTGCCAGCACCCCGAGGACCACGGAGGCTTTCTTT. This encodes CASTPRTTEAFF.

The V call is TRBV19, the J call TRBJ2-2; possibly TRBD2 for D (5 bases). V was cut by 7 bases and J by 3 bases, with 15 bases left in between. Germline V gives CDR1 LNHDA, CDR2 SQIVND (reference sequence). The CDR3 is made up of 15 amino acids. CDR3 in amino acids: CASTPATSYTGELFF. The CDR3 DNA sequence: TGTGCCAGTACGCCCGCAACTAGTTACACCGGGGAGCTGTTTTTT.

V usage is TRBV27 and J usage is TRBJ1-2, with D possibly matching TRBD1 (5 bases). V was clipped by 3 bases and J by 0 bases, with 11 bases between them. The CDR3 spans 15 residues. CDR1 MNHEY and CDR2 SMNVEV come from the germline V gene (reference sequence). The CDR3 region has the DNA TGTGCCAGCAGTTTTGCGCCACAGGCTAACTATGGCTACACCTTC. This codes for CASSFAPQANYGYTF.

This clonotype appeared a few times. V usage is TRBV10-3 and J usage is TRBJ1-4, with TRBD1 matching 7 bases. CDR1 is ENHRY, CDR2 SYGVKD, per germline. V gave up 6 bases and J gave up 10 bases; unmatched junction bases: 11. The CDR3 is made up of 14 amino acids. The CDR3 DNA follows: TGTGCCATCAGGGGGACAGAAACTGGGGCAAAACTGTTTTTT. Its translation is CAIRGTETGAKLFF.

This clonotype was seen a handful of times. The chain is built from TRBV21-1 and TRBJ1-5; the table's TRBD1 call for D was not verified on the DNA. TRBV21-1 is an annotated pseudogene. The CDR3 covers 13 residues. The CDR3 loop reads CASSKRTGQPQHF. CDR3 DNA: TGTGCCAGCAGCAAAAGGACGGGACAGCCCCAGCATTTT.